Below are 11 T cell receptor beta chains sequenced from a single sample in a study of blood T cells in healthy people across ages. Together with a sample-barcoded 5' primer, a J-beta primer mix was included in a second PCR lasting roughly 6 to 12 cycles. TCRdb used MiXCR to reprocess the 5' RACE reads, holding one entry per CDR3 protein. The sample contains 1 million or so distinct CDR3 sequences, less than 50% of which appear only once. The sequenced sample was blood. Receptors were obtained from a woman aged 55-75 years in good health.

V is TRBV6-1 and J is TRBJ2-5, with TRBD1 identical over 8 bases. V shed 5 bases and J 2 bases; nucleotides not matched to a gene: 10. The CDR3 consists of 16 residues. Germline CDR1 is MNHNS and CDR2 is SASEGT. The CDR3 DNA reads TGTGCCAGCAGTCCTCCCAGGCAGGGGGCTCAAGAGACCCAGTACTTC. Amino acid sequence: CASSPPRQGAQETQYF.

This clonotype turned up a few times. The chain joins TRBV7-8 to TRBJ1-1; D perhaps matches TRBD1 (5 bases). The CDR3 length is 14 residues. Per germline, CDR1 SGHVS and CDR2 FQNEAQ. The V end lost 1 base, the J end lost 4 bases, and 10 bases lay between the germline ends. This chain's CDR3 is CASSLVGESTEAFF. In DNA, the CDR3 is TGTGCCAGCAGCTTAGTGGGGGAGAGCACTGAAGCTTTCTTT.

This clonotype was found a few times. The chain is built from TRBV6-1 and TRBJ2-4, with 16 bases fitting TRBD2. The junction had 4 bases not matched to a gene; V was cut back by 6 bases and J by 2 bases. The CDR3 runs to 17 residues. Germline V lookup: CDR1 MNHNS, CDR2 SASEGT. CDR3: CASRGLAGGPTKNIQYF. The CDR3 bases are TGTGCCAGCAGGGGACTAGCGGGAGGGCCGACCAAAAACATTCAGTACTTC.

In this sample, this clonotype turned up a few times. V is TRBV7-6 and J is TRBJ2-7; 7 bases agree with TRBD1. This CDR3 spans 15 amino acids. Looked up from germline, CDR1 is SGHVS and CDR2 is FNYEAQ. V gave up 0 bases and J gave up 2 bases; unmatched junction bases: 4. CDR3 sequence: CASSLADRDPYEQYF. The CDR3 DNA follows: TGTGCCAGCAGCTTAGCCGACAGGGATCCCTACGAGCAGTACTTC.

This clonotype has just a few counts. The V and J genes are TRBV12-3 or TRBV12-4 and TRBJ1-2; 9 bases match TRBD1. This CDR3 spans 13 amino acids. The V segment lost 6 bases and the J segment 8 bases; nucleotides outside the gene matches: 7. The CDR3 sequence: CASSPGTGHGYTF. CDR3 nucleotide sequence: TGTGCCAGCAGCCCAGGGACAGGGCACGGCTACACCTTC.

This clonotype turned up a few times. The rearrangement uses TRBV7-8 and TRBJ2-7; D unresolved. Trimming cost V 5 bases and J 5 bases, with 16 bases left between them. Germline V gene lookup returns CDR1 SGHVS and CDR2 FQNEAQ. The CDR3 consists of 14 residues. The CDR3 bases are TGTGCCAGCAGCCCGCAAGGGTTGGGGAACGAGCAGTACTTC. Translation: CASSPQGLGNEQYF.

This rearrangement joins TRBV28 to TRBJ2-7; 7 bases match TRBD2. This CDR3 comprises 17 residues. Germline lookup yields CDR1 MDHEN and CDR2 SYDVKM. J lost 7 bases, V lost 3 bases, and 18 bases had no gene match. The CDR3 loop reads CASSLSHRDYPSNEQYF. CDR3 DNA sequence: TGTGCCAGCAGTTTGTCACACCGGGACTACCCCTCTAATGAGCAGTACTTC. Complete variable domain (other parts from reference TRBV28 and TRBJ2-7): DVKVTQSSRYLVKRTGEKVFLECVQDMDHENMFWYRQDPGLGLRLIYFSYDVKMKEKGDIPEGYSVSREKKERFSLILESASTNQTSMYLCASSLSHRDYPSNEQYFGPGTRLTVT.

The chain joins TRBV28 to TRBJ2-3; 8 bases are shared with TRBD2. V lost 7 bases to trimming and J lost 4 bases; unmatched junction nucleotides: 7. Germline-derived CDR1 and CDR2 are MDHEN and SYDVKM. The CDR3 extends over 14 amino acids. CDR3 sequence reads: CASTNGGASDTQYF. In DNA, the CDR3 is TGTGCCAGCACTAACGGGGGGGCATCAGATACGCAGTATTTT.

The table lists this clonotype with a few counts. The chain couples TRBV5-5 to TRBJ2-5; TRBD1 agrees at 9 bases. V shed 1 base, J shed 1 base, and the junction held 5 bases outside the gene matches. Germline assignment: CDR1 SGHKS and CDR2 YYEKEE (reference sequence). CDR3 length equals 16 residues. CDR3 in amino acids: CASSLLDRGSQETQYF. The CDR3 nucleotides are TGTGCCAGCAGCTTGTTGGACAGGGGTTCCCAAGAGACCCAGTACTTC.

The table lists this clonotype with many counts. The chain employs TRBV20-1 and TRBJ2-7; D is undetermined. Trimming shortened V by 0 bases and J by 2 bases, and 8 bases separated the two germline ends. This CDR3 region has 13 residues. Germline CDR1 and CDR2: DFQATT and SNEGSKA (reference sequence). CDR3 amino acids: CSARDPKTYEQYF. For the CDR3, the DNA is TGCAGTGCTAGAGACCCAAAGACCTACGAGCAGTACTTC.

This clonotype was picked up a small number of times. The chain joins TRBV27 to TRBJ2-1; 8 nucleotides match TRBD2. The ends lost 5 bases at V and 2 bases at J; junction bases unmatched: 5. Germline loops: CDR1 MNHEY, CDR2 SMNVEV (reference sequence). The CDR3 is 15 residues long. The CDR3 loop reads CASSSTSGAYNEQFF. The CDR3 DNA is TGTGCCAGCAGTAGTACTAGCGGAGCCTACAATGAGCAGTTCTTC.